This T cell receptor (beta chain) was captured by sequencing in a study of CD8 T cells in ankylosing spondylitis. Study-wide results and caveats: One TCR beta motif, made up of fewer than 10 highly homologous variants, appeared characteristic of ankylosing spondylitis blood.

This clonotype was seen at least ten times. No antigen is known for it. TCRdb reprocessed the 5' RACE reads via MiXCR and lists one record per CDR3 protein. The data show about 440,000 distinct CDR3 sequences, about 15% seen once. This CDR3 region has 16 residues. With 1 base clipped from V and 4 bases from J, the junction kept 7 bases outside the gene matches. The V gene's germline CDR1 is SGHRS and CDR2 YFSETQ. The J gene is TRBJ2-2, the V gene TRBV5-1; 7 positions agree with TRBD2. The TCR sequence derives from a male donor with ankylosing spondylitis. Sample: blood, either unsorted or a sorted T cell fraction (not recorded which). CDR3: CASSLRASGTTGELFF. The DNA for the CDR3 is TGCGCCAGCAGCTTGCGTGCTAGCGGCACCACCGGGGAGCTGTTTTTT.